This entry describes one T cell receptor (beta chain). The data stem from a study of blood T cell repertoires in COVID-19. Study in general: The United States, Italy and Spain provided the acute and convalescent COVID-19 samples.

Germline V gene sequence: CDR1 LGHDT, CDR2 YNNKEL (reference sequence). Trimming removed 3 bases at V and 6 bases at J, with 19 bases between. CDR3 length: 16 residues. TCRdb's table, derived via immunoSEQ multiplex PCR, lists solely in-frame clones and lacks some. The table shows some 460,000 clones, with around 89% occurring only once. The chain joins TRBV3-1 (or the pseudogene TRBV3-2) to TRBJ2-3; no clear D. The sample comprised peripheral blood. The TCR was taken from a woman under 40 with acute or convalescent COVID-19. CDR3 nucleotide sequence: TGTGCCAGCAGCCAGTCTCCCCAGTCCGCGGCGGATACGCAGTATTTT. Protein: CASSQSPQSAADTQYF.